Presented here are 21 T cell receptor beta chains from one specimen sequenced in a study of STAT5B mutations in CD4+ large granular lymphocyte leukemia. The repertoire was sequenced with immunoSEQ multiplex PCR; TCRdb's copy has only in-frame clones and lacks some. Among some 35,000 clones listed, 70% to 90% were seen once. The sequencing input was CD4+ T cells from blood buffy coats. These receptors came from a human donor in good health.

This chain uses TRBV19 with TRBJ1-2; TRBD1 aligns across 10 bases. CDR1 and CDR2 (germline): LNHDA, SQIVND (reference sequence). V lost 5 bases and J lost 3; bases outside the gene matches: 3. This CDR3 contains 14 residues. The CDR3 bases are TGTGCCAGTAGTGACAGGGGGCCAGACTATGGCTACACCTTC. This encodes CASSDRGPDYGYTF.

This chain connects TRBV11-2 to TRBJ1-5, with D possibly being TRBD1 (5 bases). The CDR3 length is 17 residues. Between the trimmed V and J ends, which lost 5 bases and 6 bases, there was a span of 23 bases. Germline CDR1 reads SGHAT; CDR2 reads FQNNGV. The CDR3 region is CASSRTRDGWSSQPQHF. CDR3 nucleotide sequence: TGTGCCAGCAGCCGAACCCGGGACGGATGGTCAAGTCAGCCCCAGCATTTT. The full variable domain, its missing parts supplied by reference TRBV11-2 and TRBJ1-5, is EAGVAQSPRYKIIEKRQSVAFWCNPISGHATLYWYQQILGQGPKLLIQFQNNGVVDDSQLPKDRFSAERLKGVDSTLKIQPAKLEDSAVYLCASSRTRDGWSSQPQHFGDGTRLSIL.

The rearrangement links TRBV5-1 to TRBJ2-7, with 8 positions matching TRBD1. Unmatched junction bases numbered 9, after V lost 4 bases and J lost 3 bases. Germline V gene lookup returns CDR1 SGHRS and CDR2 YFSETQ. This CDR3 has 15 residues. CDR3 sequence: CASSQGGTGLYEQYF. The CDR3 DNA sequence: TGCGCCAGCAGCCAAGGCGGGACAGGTCTCTACGAGCAGTACTTC.

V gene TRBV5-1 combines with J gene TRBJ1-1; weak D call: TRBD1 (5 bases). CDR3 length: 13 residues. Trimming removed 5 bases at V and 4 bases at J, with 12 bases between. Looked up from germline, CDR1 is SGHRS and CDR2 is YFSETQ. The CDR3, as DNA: TGCGCCAGCAGGGGGACCGAGGGCACTGAAGCTTTCTTT. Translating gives CASRGTEGTEAFF.

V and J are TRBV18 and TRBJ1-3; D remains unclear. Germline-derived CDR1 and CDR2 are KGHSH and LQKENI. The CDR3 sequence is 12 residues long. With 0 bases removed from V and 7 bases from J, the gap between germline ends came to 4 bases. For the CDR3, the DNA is TGTGCCAGCTCACCACCCGGTAACACCATATATTTT. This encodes CASSPPGNTIYF.

CDR3 residues: CASSALGGDQPQHF. The DNA of the CDR3 is TGTGCCAGCAGCGCCCTAGGGGGGGACCAGCCCCAGCATTTT. The chain employs TRBV5-8 and TRBJ1-5; a weak D match, TRBD1 (6 bases). The V and J ends lost 4 bases and 7 bases respectively, with 15 bases between them. Germline CDR1 and CDR2: SGHTS and YDEGEE. This CDR3 has 14 residues.

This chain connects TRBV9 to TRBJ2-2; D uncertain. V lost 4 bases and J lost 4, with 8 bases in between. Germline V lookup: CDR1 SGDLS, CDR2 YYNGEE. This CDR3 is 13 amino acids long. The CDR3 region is CASSPSSTGELFF. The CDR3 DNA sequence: TGTGCCAGCAGCCCCTCGAGCACCGGGGAGCTGTTTTTT.

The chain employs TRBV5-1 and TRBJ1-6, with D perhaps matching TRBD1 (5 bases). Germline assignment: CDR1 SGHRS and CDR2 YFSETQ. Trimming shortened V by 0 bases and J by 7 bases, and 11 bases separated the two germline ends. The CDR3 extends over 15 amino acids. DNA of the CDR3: TGCGCCAGCAGCTTGGAAGGGGCCCGAAATTCACCCCTCCACTTT. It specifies CASSLEGARNSPLHF.

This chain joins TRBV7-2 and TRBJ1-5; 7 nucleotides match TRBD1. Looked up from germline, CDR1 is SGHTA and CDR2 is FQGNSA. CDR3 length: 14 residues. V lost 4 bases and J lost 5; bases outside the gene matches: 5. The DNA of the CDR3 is TGTGCCAGCAGCTCAGAACAGGGGTATCAGCCCCAGCATTTT. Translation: CASSSEQGYQPQHF. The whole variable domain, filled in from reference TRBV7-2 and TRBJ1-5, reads GAGVSQSPSNKVTEKGKDVELRCDPISGHTALYWYRQSLGQGLEFLIYFQGNSAPDKSGLPSDRFSAERTGGSVSTLTIQRTQQEDSAVYLCASSSEQGYQPQHFGDGTRLSIL.

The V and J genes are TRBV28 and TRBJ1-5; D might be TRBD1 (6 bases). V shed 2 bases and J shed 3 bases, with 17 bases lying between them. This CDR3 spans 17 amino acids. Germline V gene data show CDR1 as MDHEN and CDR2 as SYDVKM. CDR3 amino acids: CASSLILRRTVNQPQHF. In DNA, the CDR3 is TGTGCCAGCAGTTTAATTCTTCGAAGGACAGTCAATCAGCCCCAGCATTTT.

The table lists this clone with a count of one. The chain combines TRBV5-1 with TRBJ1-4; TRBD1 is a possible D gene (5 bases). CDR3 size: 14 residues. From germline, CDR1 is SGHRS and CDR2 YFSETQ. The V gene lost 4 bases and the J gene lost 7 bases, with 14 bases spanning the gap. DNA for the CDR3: TGCGCCAGCAGCCTCCAGGGTCGGAGTGAAAAACTGTTTTTT. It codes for CASSLQGRSEKLFF.

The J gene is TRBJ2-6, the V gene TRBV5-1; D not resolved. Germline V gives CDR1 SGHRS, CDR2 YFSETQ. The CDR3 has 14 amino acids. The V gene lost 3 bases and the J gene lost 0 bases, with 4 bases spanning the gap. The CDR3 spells CASSSASGANVLTF. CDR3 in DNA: TGCGCCAGCAGCTCCGCCTCTGGGGCCAACGTCCTGACTTTC.

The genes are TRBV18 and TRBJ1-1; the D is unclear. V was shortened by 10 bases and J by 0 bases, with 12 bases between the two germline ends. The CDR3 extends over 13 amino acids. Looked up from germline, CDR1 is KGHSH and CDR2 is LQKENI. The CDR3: CATIDGLNTEAFF. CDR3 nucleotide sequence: TGTGCCACCATAGACGGACTGAACACTGAAGCTTTCTTT.

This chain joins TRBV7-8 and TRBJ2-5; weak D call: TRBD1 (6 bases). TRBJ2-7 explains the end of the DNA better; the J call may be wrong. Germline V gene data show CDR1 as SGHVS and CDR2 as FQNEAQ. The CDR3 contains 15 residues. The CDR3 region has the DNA TGTGCCAGCAGCTTACAGGGGATGAGCTCCTACGAGCAGTACTTC. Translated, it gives CASSLQGMSSYEQYF.

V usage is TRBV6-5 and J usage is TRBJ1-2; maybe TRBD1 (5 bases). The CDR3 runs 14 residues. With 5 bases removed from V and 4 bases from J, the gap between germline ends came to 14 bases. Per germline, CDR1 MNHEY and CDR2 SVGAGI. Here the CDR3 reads CASSPPGLLYGYTF. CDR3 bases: TGTGCCAGCAGTCCGCCGGGACTTCTCTATGGCTACACCTTC.

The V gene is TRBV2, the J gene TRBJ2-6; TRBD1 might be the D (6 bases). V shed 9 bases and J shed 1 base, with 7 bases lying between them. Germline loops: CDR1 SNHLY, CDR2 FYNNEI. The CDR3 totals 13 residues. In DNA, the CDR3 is TGTGCCAGTACAGGGTCTGGGGCCAACGTCCTGACTTTC. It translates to CASTGSGANVLTF.

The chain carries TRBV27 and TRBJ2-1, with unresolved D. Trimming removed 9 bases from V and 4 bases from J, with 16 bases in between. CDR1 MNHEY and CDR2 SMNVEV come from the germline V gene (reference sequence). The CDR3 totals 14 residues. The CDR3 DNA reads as TGTGCCAGTATGCGGACCGGCTCGTACAATGAGCAGTTCTTC. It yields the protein CASMRTGSYNEQFF.

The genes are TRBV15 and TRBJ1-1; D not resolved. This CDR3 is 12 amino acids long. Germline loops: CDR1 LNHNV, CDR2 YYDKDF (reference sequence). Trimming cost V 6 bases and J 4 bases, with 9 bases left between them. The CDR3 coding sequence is TGTGCCACCAGTCGGGAGGGCACTGAAGCTTTCTTT. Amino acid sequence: CATSREGTEAFF.

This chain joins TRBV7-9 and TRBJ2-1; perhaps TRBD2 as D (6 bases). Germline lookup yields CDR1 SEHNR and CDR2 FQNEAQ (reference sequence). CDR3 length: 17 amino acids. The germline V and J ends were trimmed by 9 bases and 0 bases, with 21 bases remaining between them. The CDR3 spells CASAALSAGSSYNEQFF. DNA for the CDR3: TGTGCCAGTGCTGCTCTGTCGGCGGGAAGCTCCTACAATGAGCAGTTCTTC.

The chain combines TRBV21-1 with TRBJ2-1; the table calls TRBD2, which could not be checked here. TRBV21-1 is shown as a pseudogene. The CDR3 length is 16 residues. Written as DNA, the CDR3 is TGTGCCAGCAGCAAACTTGGGCGGGATTCACGACATGAGCAGTTCTTC. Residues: CASSKLGRDSRHEQFF.

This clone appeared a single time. The CDR3 loop reads CASSLGGTEDYGYTF. In DNA, the CDR3 is TGTGCCAGCAGCTTAGGGGGGACAGAAGACTATGGCTACACCTTC. The chain has TRBV7-8 and TRBJ1-2; 7 positions match TRBD1. With 1 base clipped from V and 3 bases from J, the junction kept 5 bases outside the gene matches. This CDR3 is built from 15 residues. CDR1 and CDR2 from the germline V gene are SGHVS and FQNEAQ. Together with reference TRBV7-8 and TRBJ1-2, the CDR3 gives the full variable domain: GAGVSQSPRYKVAKRGQDVALRCDPISGHVSLFWYQQALGQGPEFLTYFQNEAQLDKSGLPSDRFFAERPEGSVSTLKIQRTQQEDSAVYLCASSLGGTEDYGYTFGSGTRLTVV.